The 9 T cell receptor beta chains below were found in one sample sequenced in a study of cytomegalovirus exposure and HLA in healthy donors. Both 60 Vbeta primers and 13 Jbeta primers went into the PCR. The protocol was immunoSEQ multiplex PCR, while the TCRdb copy is restricted to in-frame clones and leaves out a portion. The data show about 140,000 clones, roughly 68% seen once. The source material was PBMCs. These receptors were obtained from a young man in good health and CMV-seropositive.

The chain couples TRBV28 to TRBJ1-5; D remains ambiguous. V was cut by 4 bases and J by 4 bases, with 5 bases left in between. The CDR3 has 12 residues. Germline-derived CDR1 and CDR2 are MDHEN and SYDVKM. CDR3 loop: CASSSQNQPQHF. CDR3 DNA: TGTGCCAGCAGTTCCCAGAATCAGCCCCAGCATTTT. Full variable domain (missing parts from reference TRBV28 and TRBJ1-5): DVKVTQSSRYLVKRTGEKVFLECVQDMDHENMFWYRQDPGLGLRLIYFSYDVKMKEKGDIPEGYSVSREKKERFSLILESASTNQTSMYLCASSSQNQPQHFGDGTRLSIL.

Notes on this clone: One end of the junction varies from germline; a read error may be responsible. V gene TRBV7-9 combines with J gene TRBJ1-3, with 12 bases lining up with TRBD1. Per germline, CDR1 SEHNR and CDR2 FQNEAQ (reference sequence). This CDR3 comprises 16 residues. CDR3 coding DNA: TGTTCCAGCAGCCCCGTCCGGGACAGGGGGCAGGACACCATATATTTT. Translated: CSSSPVRDRGQDTIYF.

This clone appeared a few times. This chain joins TRBV10-2 and TRBJ2-7; no definite D call. The germline V gene has CDR1 WSHSY and CDR2 SAAADI. V was clipped by 4 bases and J by 1 base, with 11 bases between them. The CDR3 loop spans 14 amino acids. This CDR3 is CASSVWAKSYEQYF. The DNA for the CDR3 is TGCGCCAGCAGTGTATGGGCTAAATCCTACGAGCAGTACTTC.

This clone was recorded once. The chain joins TRBV6-1 to TRBJ1-2; 7 bases agree with TRBD1. With V trimmed by 1 base and J by 4 bases, 3 bases remained unmatched. CDR1 is MNHNS and CDR2 is SASEGT in the germline V gene. This CDR3 has 14 residues. As DNA, the CDR3 is TGTGCCAGCAGTGAAGACCCAGGGGGCTATGGCTACACCTTC. This translates into CASSEDPGGYGYTF.

The rearrangement uses TRBV7-9 and TRBJ1-1, with D unresolved. The CDR3 sequence is 14 residues long. CDR1 and CDR2 from the germline V gene are SEHNR and FQNEAQ (reference sequence). The ends were cut back, 2 bases at V and 3 bases at J, with 10 bases in the middle. The CDR3 loop is CASSLKGGDTEAFF. As DNA, the CDR3 is TGTGCCAGCAGCTTAAAGGGCGGGGACACTGAAGCTTTCTTT.

This clone was observed a handful of times. The chain carries TRBV7-3 and TRBJ2-1; 7 bases line up with TRBD2. Trimming cost V 5 bases and J 6 bases; bases outside gene matches: 10. Germline CDR1 is SGHTA and CDR2 is FQGTGA. This CDR3 has 15 residues. CDR3 sequence: CASSTQAGTGNEQFF. DNA of the CDR3: TGTGCCAGCAGCACTCAAGCGGGAACCGGCAATGAGCAGTTCTTC.

This clone was counted between two and nine times. V and J are TRBV6-5 and TRBJ1-1, with TRBD1 as a possible D gene (5 bases). V dropped 2 bases and J dropped 5 bases, with 15 bases sitting between them. CDR1 and CDR2 (germline): MNHEY, SVGAGI. CDR3 length: 15 amino acids. The CDR3 DNA sequence: TGTGCCAGCAGTTACGGGTGGGGCGTAGGGACTGAAGCTTTCTTT. It specifies CASSYGWGVGTEAFF.

This clone was counted a single time. The CDR3 DNA sequence: TGTGCCAGCTCACCAGTGATTGGTCCTCAACTAGCCGAGCAGTACTTC. Translating gives CASSPVIGPQLAEQYF. The chain carries TRBV18 and TRBJ2-7; D possibly corresponds to TRBD2 (6 bases). V lost 2 bases and J 6 bases, leaving 20 bases between the germline ends. Germline CDR1 is KGHSH and CDR2 is LQKENI. This CDR3 comprises 16 residues.

A note on this clone: Other DNA variants within this sample encode the same CDR3. The gene calls are TRBV10-3 and TRBJ1-1; 9 bases map to TRBD1. The V gene end was trimmed by 4 bases and the J gene end by 4 bases; junction bases not matched to a gene: 4. Germline V CDR1 and CDR2: ENHRY, SYGVKD. The CDR3 covers 14 residues. DNA of the CDR3: TGTGCCATCAGTGCCCCGGGACAGGGCACTGAAGCTTTCTTT. Its protein product is CAISAPGQGTEAFF.